This TCR beta chain was recorded in a study of T-cell memory formation after mild COVID-19. General study findings and limits: Contracting clones localized mainly to CM and EM when CD4+ and mainly to EMRA when CD8+.

In germline, CDR1 is SGHRS, CDR2 YFSETQ. The CDR3 loop spans 15 amino acids. J gave up 7 bases and V 1 base, and 8 bases lay outside the gene matches. A word on this clonotype: The antigen is undetermined.

TCRdb used MiXCR to reprocess the 5' RACE reads, holding one entry per CDR3 protein. The sample has 290,000 or so distinct CDR3 sequences, roughly a fifth seen once; the top ten hold around a fifth. The TCR was taken from a man aged 18 to 30 who had mild COVID-19 (a few samples of this study predate the infection). Cell type and time point are not known. This sequence joins TRBV5-1 and TRBJ2-4; TRBD1 matches 7 bases. The specimen was PBMCs or a T cell subset sorted from them (not recorded which). The CDR3: CASSLTGASRNIQYF. CDR3 nucleotide sequence: TGCGCCAGCAGCTTGACAGGGGCCTCGAGGAACATTCAGTACTTC.